This TCR beta chain appears in the sequencing data of a study of long-term antiretroviral therapy in people with HIV. Trimming stripped 3 bases from V and 2 bases from J, with 9 bases between. Germline V lookup: CDR1 WSHSY, CDR2 SAAADI. The CDR3 has 14 residues. Assay version v3.0 of immunoSEQ was used, and it was run at survey level. Profiling relied on immunoSEQ multiplex PCR, and the TCRdb table lists in-frame clones only, not all of them. The repertoire holds about 24,000 clones, with around 80% as singletons. This sequence originates from a man in his fifties with HIV. This chain uses TRBV10-2 with TRBJ2-3; D gene uncertain. The sequencing here drew on unsorted PBMCs, taken 3 years after starting antiretroviral therapy. The CDR3 DNA follows: TGCGCCAGCAGTGATTGGACCATCACAGATACGCAGTATTTT. As protein: CASSDWTITDTQYF.